Presented here are 5 T cell receptor beta chains from one specimen sequenced in a study of T cells after yellow fever vaccination. TCRdb ran MiXCR on the 5' RACE reads and lists one entry per CDR3 protein. Among 450,000 to 550,000 distinct CDR3 sequences, about a fifth were seen once, and the ten largest hold more than 13%. Specimen: PBMCs, collected 15 days after the yellow fever booster vaccination. These receptors were taken from a man aged 25 to 40 who received the YFV17D yellow fever vaccine.

The table lists this clonotype with a few counts. This chain links TRBV6-5 with TRBJ2-7; D is perhaps TRBD1 or TRBD2 (5 bases each). The CDR3 length is 13 residues. The V end was cut by 4 bases, the J end by 5 bases, with 12 bases between. Germline V gene sequence: CDR1 MNHEY, CDR2 SVGAGI. For the CDR3, the DNA is TGTGCCAGCAGTTCCGGGGCTATGGACGAGCAGTACTTC. Its translation is CASSSGAMDEQYF.

V gene TRBV4-2 combines with J gene TRBJ2-2; D is unclear. V was clipped by 0 bases and J by 7 bases, with 6 bases between them. CDR1 LGHNA and CDR2 YNFKEQ come from the germline V gene. This CDR3 comprises 13 residues. As DNA, the CDR3 is TGTGCCAGCAGCCAAGATGAAGACGGGGAGCTGTTTTTT. The encoded protein is CASSQDEDGELFF.

This clonotype was seen more than once but under ten times. V is TRBV18 and J is TRBJ1-1; D may be TRBD1 (6 bases). The germline V and J ends were trimmed by 6 bases and 7 bases, with 12 bases remaining between them. The germline V gene encodes CDR1 KGHSH and CDR2 LQKENI. CDR3 length: 12 residues. The CDR3 is CASSPPGDEAFF. CDR3 nucleotides: TGTGCCAGCTCCCCGCCAGGGGATGAAGCTTTCTTT.

This clonotype was found a few times. The chain links TRBV10-3 to TRBJ1-4; D remains ambiguous. The V gene lost 6 bases and the J gene lost 2 bases, with 7 bases spanning the gap. The CDR3 loop spans 13 amino acids. CDR1 is ENHRY, CDR2 SYGVKD, per germline. CDR3 coding DNA: TGTGCCATCAGGCACGGGACTAATGAAAAACTGTTTTTT. It translates to CAIRHGTNEKLFF.

The V and J genes are TRBV9 and TRBJ2-4, with 8 bases that match TRBD2. The ends lost 3 bases at V and 8 bases at J; junction bases unmatched: 4. The CDR3 runs to 13 residues. Germline V gives CDR1 SGDLS, CDR2 YYNGEE. In DNA form, the CDR3 reads TGTGCCAGCAGCGGGGCCGGGGGGGACATTCAGTACTTC. Residues: CASSGAGGDIQYF.